This T cell receptor (beta chain) is from a study of regulatory T cells in long-lasting Graves disease. Time point: newly diagnosed GD, antithyroid drugs for less than 3 months. Researchers made the TCR library from RNA that was extracted from PBMCs. This clonotype has a count of ten or more. Arm-PCR of CDR3 regions with iRepertoire HTBI primers generated TCR beta libraries. TCRdb recomputed calls from the multiplex PCR reads with MiXCR, one row per CDR3 protein. Here the sample spans almost 450,000 distinct CDR3 sequences, approximately 16% being singletons. The germline gives CDR1 MNHEY, CDR2 SMNVEV (reference sequence). V trimming: 4 bases; J trimming: 2 bases; junction bases outside the gene matches: 4. The CDR3 contains 14 residues. This same sample was also part of a study on T cells in Graves' hyperthyroidism and ophthalmopathy.

This sequence was found in a woman aged 25 to 39 with Graves disease. The sequences come from peripheral blood mononuclear cells (PBMCs), collected at new diagnosis, from a patient treated with antithyroid drugs. This sequence joins TRBV27 and TRBJ2-7, with TRBD2 matching 8 bases. CDR3 protein: CASSSAGVAYEQYF. CDR3 in DNA: TGTGCCAGCAGTTCAGCGGGAGTTGCCTACGAGCAGTACTTC.